The present TCR beta chain was sequenced within a study of regulatory T cells in long-lasting Graves disease. Library construction for TCR beta used iRepertoire HTBI primers and Arm-PCR of CDR3 regions. TCRdb analysed the multiplex PCR reads with MiXCR anew, one entry per CDR3 protein. The sample contains 400,000 to 450,000 distinct CDR3 sequences, less than 25% of which appear only once. The CDR3 runs to 12 residues. Trimming stripped 8 bases from V and 1 base from J, with 9 bases between. The germline CDR1 and CDR2 sequences are MNHEY and SVGEGT. Time point described: persistent/refractory GD, antithyroid drugs over 5 years with positive TRAb. There was RNA extracted from PBMCs, and the TCR library was made from it.

The chain employs TRBV6-2 or TRBV6-3 and TRBJ2-7; D gene unclear. The sequencing used peripheral blood mononuclear cells (PBMCs), collected when the disease was refractory, from a patient treated with antithyroid drugs. The sequence was collected from a female donor with Graves disease. The CDR3 reads CASAGVSYEQYF. The CDR3 coding sequence is TGTGCCAGCGCTGGGGTGTCCTACGAGCAGTACTTC.